The 3 T cell receptor beta chains below come from one sample, sequenced in a study of tumor and adjacent non-tumor tissue in lung cancer. RNA was extracted from bulk tissue without any cell sorting. A modified ARM-PCR protocol with three rounds of nested PCR amplified TCRbeta. TCRdb called the multiplex PCR reads again in MiXCR, with one record for every CDR3 protein. The sample gives 120,000 or so distinct CDR3 sequences, 66% of which show up once; more than 10% is in the top ten. What was sequenced was lung tumor tissue. These receptors were taken from a man aged 25-45 years with non-small cell lung cancer.

As to this clonotype: Possible read error: a much larger clone is one base away. V is TRBV20-1 and J is TRBJ2-7, with TRBD1 matching 9 bases. Germline lookup yields CDR1 DFQATT and CDR2 SNEGSKA (reference sequence). Trimming cost V 5 bases and J 4 bases; bases outside gene matches: 12. The CDR3 totals 15 residues. For the CDR3, the DNA is TGCAGTGCTCCGCCGGCGGGGACAGGGAGTTACGAGCAGTACTTC. This encodes CSAPPAGTGSYEQYF.

There are a few counts of this clonotype. The chain couples TRBV20-1 to TRBJ1-1; no firm D call. The CDR3 is 12 amino acids. CDR1 and CDR2 from the germline V gene are DFQATT and SNEGSKA (reference sequence). V dropped 6 bases and J dropped 1 base, with 9 bases sitting between them. In DNA form, the CDR3 reads TGCAGTGCAGTCATTAAGAACACTGAAGCTTTCTTT. It translates to CSAVIKNTEAFF.

For this clonotype: The junction and the germline gene differ at one end; a read error may be behind it. The chain employs TRBV11-2 and TRBJ2-1, with TRBD2 matching 15 bases. This CDR3 region has 16 residues. Germline V CDR1 and CDR2: SGHAT, FQNNGV. In DNA form, the CDR3 reads TGTACCAGCAGCAATACAAGGACTAGCGGGAGGGATGAGCAGTTCTTC. Protein product: CTSSNTRTSGRDEQFF.